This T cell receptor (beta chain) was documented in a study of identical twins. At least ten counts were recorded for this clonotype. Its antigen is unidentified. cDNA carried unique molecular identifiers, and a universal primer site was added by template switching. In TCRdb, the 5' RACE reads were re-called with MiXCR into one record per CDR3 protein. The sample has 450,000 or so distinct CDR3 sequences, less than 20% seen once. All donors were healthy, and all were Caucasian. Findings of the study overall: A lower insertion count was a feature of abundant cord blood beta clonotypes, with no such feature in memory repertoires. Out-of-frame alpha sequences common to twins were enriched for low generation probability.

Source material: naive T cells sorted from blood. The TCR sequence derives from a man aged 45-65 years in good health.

The CDR3 protein is CASSRGTSGRAPKAKNIQYF. The CDR3 DNA is TGTGCCAGCAGCCGAGGGACTAGCGGGAGGGCCCCGAAAGCCAAAAACATTCAGTACTTC. The J gene is TRBJ2-4, the V gene TRBV28, with TRBD2 matching 16 bases. The CDR3 loop spans 20 amino acids. V shed 6 bases and J 0 bases; nucleotides not matched to a gene: 11. The germline V gene encodes CDR1 MDHEN and CDR2 SYDVKM.